The entry below describes one T cell receptor beta chain. Its antigen is not identified. Vbeta (60) and Jbeta (13) primers were used in the PCR. Only in-frame clones appear in the TCRdb table, and some are missing; sequencing was by immunoSEQ multiplex PCR. Of 280,000 or so clones in the sample, about 90% were seen once. Trimming removed 5 bases at V and 6 bases at J, with 17 bases between. The length of the CDR3 is 13 residues. Per the germline V gene, CDR1 is GTSNPN and CDR2 is SVGIG (reference sequence). Donors likely had unrecorded immune exposures despite being nominally healthy when sampled. This entry belongs to a study of cytomegalovirus exposure and HLA in healthy donors. Study-level results: A prior analysis recorded that most TCR beta V segments were productive about 87% or about 30% of the time. TCR sequences were mostly rare, though some public TCRs occurred in many donors.

This sequence joins TRBV30 and TRBJ2-7; tentative D call: TRBD1 (7 bases). This sequence was found in a woman aged 18-29 years in good health and CMV-seronegative. The source material was PBMCs. CDR3 DNA: TGTGCCTGGTGTCCAGGGGGGACCGGCGAGCAGTACTTC. Amino acids: CAWCPGGTGEQYF.